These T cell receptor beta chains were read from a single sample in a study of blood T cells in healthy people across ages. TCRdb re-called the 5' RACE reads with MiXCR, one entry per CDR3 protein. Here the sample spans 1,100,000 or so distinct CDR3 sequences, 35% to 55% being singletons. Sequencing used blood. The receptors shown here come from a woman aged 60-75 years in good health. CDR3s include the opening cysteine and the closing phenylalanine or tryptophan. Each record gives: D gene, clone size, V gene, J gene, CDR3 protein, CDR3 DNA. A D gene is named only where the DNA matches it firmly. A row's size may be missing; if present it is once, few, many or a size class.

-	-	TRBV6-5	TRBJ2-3	CASTHPGGTDTQYF	TGTGCCAGCACCCATCCGGGGGGCACAGATACGCAGTATTTT
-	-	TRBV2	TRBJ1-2	CASYLEAPNYGYTF	TGTGCCAGCTACTTAGAGGCCCCTAACTATGGCTACACCTTC
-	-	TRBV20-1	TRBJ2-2	CSASSEANTGELFF	TGCAGTGCTAGTTCGGAGGCGAACACCGGGGAGCTGTTTTTT
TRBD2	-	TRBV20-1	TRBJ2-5	CSASSSLLAERETQYF	TGCAGTGCTAGCTCGAGTCTACTAGCGGAGAGGGAGACCCAGTACTTC
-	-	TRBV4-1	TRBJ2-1	CASSQAGTAGGAQFF	TGCGCCAGCAGCCAAGCCGGGACAGCCGGGGGGGCGCAGTTCTTC
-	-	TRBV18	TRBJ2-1	CASSPRQNNEQFF	TGTGCCAGCTCACCACGGCAGAACAATGAGCAGTTCTTC
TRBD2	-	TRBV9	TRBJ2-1	CASSGPSGSWNEQFF	TGTGCCAGCAGCGGTCCGAGCGGGAGTTGGAATGAGCAGTTCTTC
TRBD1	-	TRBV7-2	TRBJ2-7	CASSRSGQGLREQYF	TGTGCCAGCAGCCGATCGGGACAGGGATTGCGCGAGCAGTACTTC
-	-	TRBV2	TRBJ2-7	CASGMAEQYF	TGTGCCAGTGGGATGGCCGAGCAGTACTTC
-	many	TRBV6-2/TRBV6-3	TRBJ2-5	CASRDPSRETQYF	TGTGCCAGCAGGGACCCTTCAAGGGAGACCCAGTACTTC
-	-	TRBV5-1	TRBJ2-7	CASSGTGTHSYEQYF	TGCGCCAGCAGCGGAACCGGGACACACTCCTACGAGCAGTACTTC
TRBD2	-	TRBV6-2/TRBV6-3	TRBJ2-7	CASYSGRSSYEQYF	TGTGCCAGCTATAGCGGGAGGAGCTCCTACGAGCAGTACTTC
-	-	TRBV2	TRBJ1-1	CASSEDRSVNTEAFF	TGTGCCAGCAGTGAAGATCGGAGTGTGAACACTGAAGCTTTCTTT
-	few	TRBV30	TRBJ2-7	CAWRTVNEQYF	TGTGCCTGGAGGACAGTAAACGAGCAGTACTTC
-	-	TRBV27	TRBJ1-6	CASSFLGPKNSPLHF	TGTGCCAGCAGTTTTTTGGGACCGAAGAATTCACCCCTCCACTTT
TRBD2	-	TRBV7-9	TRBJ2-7	CASSTSGSPYNEQYF	TGTGCCAGCAGCACTAGCGGGAGCCCCTACAATGAGCAGTACTTC
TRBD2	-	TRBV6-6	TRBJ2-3	CASRDLAGPPTVDTQYF	TGTGCCAGCAGGGACCTAGCGGGACCACCCACGGTAGATACGCAGTATTTT
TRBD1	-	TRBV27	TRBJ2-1	CASSGTGGDEQFF	TGTGCCAGCAGTGGGACAGGGGGAGATGAGCAGTTCTTC
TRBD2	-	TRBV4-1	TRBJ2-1	CASSSAGLALNEQFF	TGCGCCAGCAGTTCCGCGGGACTAGCGTTAAATGAGCAGTTCTTC
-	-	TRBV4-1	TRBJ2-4	CASSQEQGSIQYF	TGCGCCAGCAGCCAAGAGCAGGGAAGCATTCAGTACTTC
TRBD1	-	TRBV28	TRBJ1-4	CASSLGQIRNEKLFF	TGTGCCAGCAGTTTGGGACAGATCAGAAATGAAAAACTGTTTTTT
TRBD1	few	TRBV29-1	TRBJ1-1	CSARQGGISNTEAFF	TGCAGCGCCCGACAGGGGGGCATTTCGAACACTGAAGCTTTCTTT
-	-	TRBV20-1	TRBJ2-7	CSARDRGGVLYEQYF	TGCAGTGCTAGAGATCGAGGCGGGGTCCTCTACGAGCAGTACTTC
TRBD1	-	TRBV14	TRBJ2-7	CAGRGQGTYSEQYF	TGTGCTGGCAGAGGACAGGGCACTTACTCCGAGCAGTACTTC
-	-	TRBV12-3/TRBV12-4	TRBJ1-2	CASSTTGTGNYGYTF	TGTGCCAGCAGTACCACCGGGACGGGCAACTATGGCTACACCTTC
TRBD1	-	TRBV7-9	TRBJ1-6	CASSPPGQDLRPLHF	TGTGCCAGCAGCCCTCCGGGACAGGACCTTCGGCCCCTCCACTTT
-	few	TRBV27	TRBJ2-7	CASRGERGAYEQYF	TGTGCCAGCAGGGGGGAGAGGGGAGCCTACGAGCAGTACTTC
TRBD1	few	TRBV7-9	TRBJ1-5	CASSSGQGYSNQPQHF	TGTGCCAGCAGCTCGGGACAGGGCTATAGCAATCAGCCCCAGCATTTT
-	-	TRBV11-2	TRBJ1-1	CASSLRLALLNTEAFF	TGTGCCAGCAGCTTAAGGTTAGCTCTCTTGAACACTGAAGCTTTCTTT
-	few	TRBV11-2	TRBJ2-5	CASSPRGTTETQYF	TGTGCCAGCAGCCCCCGGGGGACCACAGAGACCCAGTACTTC
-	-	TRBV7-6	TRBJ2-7	CASSLGGGMPYEQYF	TGTGCCAGCAGCTTAGGTGGAGGGATGCCCTACGAGCAGTACTTC
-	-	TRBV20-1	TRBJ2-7	CSVTGPGGSYEQYF	TGCAGTGTAACAGGGCCGGGAGGATCCTACGAGCAGTACTTC